This TCR beta chain was documented in a study of shared clonotypes between healthy human individuals. The repertoire was sequenced with immunoSEQ multiplex PCR; TCRdb's copy has only in-frame clones and lacks some. The sample holds about 1.1 million clones, 77% seen once. The CDR3 has 15 amino acids. The V gene lost 8 bases and the J gene lost 9 bases, with 23 bases spanning the gap. The germline V gene encodes CDR1 LNHDA and CDR2 SQIVND (reference sequence). The origin of this receptor is a man aged 18 to 35 in good health. Some clones in this sample may be carry-over from other donors' samples. V usage is TRBV19 and J usage is TRBJ2-1; D call uncertain. Sequenced material: memory CD4+ T cells from PBMCs. As for subset: CD45RA-negative fraction. The CDR3 DNA reads TGTGCCAGTGCCCCTATTACAGAGGCGCGCGGTGAGCAGTTCTTC. Amino acid sequence: CASAPITEARGEQFF.